Presented here are 10 T cell receptor beta chains from one specimen sequenced in a study of cytomegalovirus exposure and HLA in healthy donors. TCRdb's table, derived via immunoSEQ multiplex PCR, lists solely in-frame clones and lacks some. The table lists about 330,000 clones, about nine tenths of them singletons. The sequencing sample was made of PBMCs. Source of these receptors: a woman aged 25-40 years in good health and CMV-seropositive.

The chain combines TRBV6-6 with TRBJ2-5; perhaps TRBD2 as D (6 bases). Trimming removed 7 bases at V and 5 bases at J, with 20 bases between. In germline, CDR1 is MNHNY, CDR2 SVGAGI (reference sequence). This CDR3 spans 15 amino acids. The CDR3 loop is CASTDSGGVEETQYF. CDR3 nucleotide sequence: TGTGCCAGCACCGACTCAGGCGGGGTAGAGGAGACCCAGTACTTC.

This clone was seen a single time. This chain joins TRBV11-1 and TRBJ2-1, with D maybe TRBD2 (6 bases). The CDR3 is made up of 17 amino acids. Germline CDR1 is SGHAT and CDR2 is FQDESV (reference sequence). V shed 1 base and J shed 6 bases, with 19 bases lying between them. The CDR3 DNA follows: TGTGCCAGCAGCTTAGGGTTGTTCGGGAGCTTACCCAATGAGCAGTTCTTC. Protein: CASSLGLFGSLPNEQFF.

The chain couples TRBV9 to TRBJ2-2, with 7 bases that match TRBD2. The germline gives CDR1 SGDLS, CDR2 YYNGEE. After removal of 8 bases from V and 4 bases from J, the junction contained 8 bases not matched to a gene. The CDR3 contains 14 residues. The CDR3 reads CASKAGSSTGELFF. The CDR3, as DNA: TGTGCCAGTAAAGCGGGGAGCAGCACCGGGGAGCTGTTTTTT.

The chain joins TRBV9 to TRBJ2-5, with 11 bases identical to TRBD2. The ends lost 4 bases at V and 5 bases at J; junction bases unmatched: 4. The CDR3 is made up of 14 amino acids. Germline V gives CDR1 SGDLS, CDR2 YYNGEE. In DNA, the CDR3 is TGTGCCAGCAGCCCAGGGACTAGCGGTGAGACCCAGTACTTC. Translation gives CASSPGTSGETQYF.

The CDR3 coding sequence is TGCGCCAGCAGCTTGGGACGGAGGCCTCACAATGAGCAGTTCTTC. Translation gives CASSLGRRPHNEQFF. The J gene is TRBJ2-1, the V gene TRBV5-1; tentatively, D is TRBD2 (5 bases). The CDR3 is 15 amino acids. Germline V gives CDR1 SGHRS, CDR2 YFSETQ. Trimming pared 0 bases from V and 5 bases from J, leaving 12 bases between.

J is TRBJ1-2 and V is TRBV28; D uncertain. The CDR3 extends over 13 amino acids. Per the germline V gene, CDR1 is MDHEN and CDR2 is SYDVKM. The V and J ends lost 3 bases and 1 base respectively, with 6 bases between them. CDR3 residues: CASSFTDNYGYTF. DNA for the CDR3: TGTGCCAGCAGTTTTACGGATAACTATGGCTACACCTTC.

The J gene is TRBJ2-7, the V gene TRBV18, with D perhaps assigned TRBD1 or TRBD2 (6 bases each). This CDR3 contains 17 residues. Germline V CDR1 and CDR2: KGHSH, LQKENI. The ends were cut back, 4 bases at V and 0 bases at J, with 19 bases in the middle. CDR3 nucleotides: TGTGCCAGCTCACGGGCGACGGGGGCGGAAATCTCCTACGAGCAGTACTTC. The encoded protein is CASSRATGAEISYEQYF. Looking up the rest from reference TRBV18 and TRBJ2-7 gives the full variable domain: NAGVMQNPRHLVRRRGQEARLRCSPMKGHSHVYWYRQLPEEGLKFMVYLQKENIIDESGMPKERFSAEFPKEGPSILRIQQVVRGDSAAYFCASSRATGAEISYEQYFGPGTRLTVT.

V usage is TRBV4-1 and J usage is TRBJ1-5; tentatively, D is TRBD1 (5 bases). The length of the CDR3 is 13 residues. V lost 6 bases and J 7 bases, leaving 13 bases between the germline ends. Germline loops: CDR1 MGHRA, CDR2 YSYEKL. CDR3 sequence: CASRGDGGQPQHF. The CDR3 nucleotides are TGCGCCAGCAGGGGGGACGGTGGCCAGCCCCAGCATTTT.

The rearrangement links TRBV7-3 to TRBJ2-1; TRBD1 matches at 8 bases. Trimming at V came to 5 bases and at J to 7 bases, leaving 1 base not matched to a gene. Germline V CDR1 and CDR2: SGHTA, FQGTGA. This CDR3 region has 12 residues. The CDR3 protein is CASSHRGNEQFF. As DNA, the CDR3 is TGTGCCAGCAGCCACAGGGGGAATGAGCAGTTCTTC.

This chain connects TRBV28 to TRBJ2-5; weak D call: TRBD2 (5 bases). Trimming stripped 5 bases from V and 4 bases from J, with 14 bases between. Germline values: CDR1 MDHEN, CDR2 SYDVKM. The CDR3 is 14 amino acids. DNA for the CDR3: TGTGCCAGCAGTCTCTATCGGGGTCCAGAGACCCAGTACTTC. It is translated as CASSLYRGPETQYF. The entire variable domain, with the rest obtained from reference TRBV28 and TRBJ2-5, is as follows: DVKVTQSSRYLVKRTGEKVFLECVQDMDHENMFWYRQDPGLGLRLIYFSYDVKMKEKGDIPEGYSVSREKKERFSLILESASTNQTSMYLCASSLYRGPETQYFGPGTRLLVL.